This T cell receptor beta chain was retrieved from a study of control samples from healthy donors and cancer patients (dated by TCRdb to the early 2020s). Receptor libraries were prepared by the immunoSEQ multiplex PCR assay. In its TCRdb copy, this immuneACCESS table keeps in-frame sequences only and misses some clones. Where compared with another copy, unresolved V genes explain less than half of these, and the others have no known cause. The sample contains approximately 130,000 clones, around nine tenths of them found a single time. Of the sample, around 9% falls within the top ten clones. CDR1 is given as SNHLY and CDR2 as FYNNEI, both from the germline V gene. V is cut back by 5 bases and J by 0 bases, with 7 bases in the junction unmatched. Measured from the cysteine to the phenylalanine, the CDR3 is 15 residues long. The entry retains the CDR3 DNA only, 45 bases that are in frame from base 1.

In this sample, this clone turned up once. The target of this receptor is not known. One base away there is no much larger clone; base qualities are not given. The rearranged chain carries TRBV2 and TRBJ2-7; the junction holds 7 bases that match TRBD2. This receptor was taken from a man aged 40-49 years in good health. Source material: blood. DNA sequence: TGTGCCAGCAGTATGGAGCGGGGAGTCTCCTACGAGCAGTACTTC. The translation is CASSMERGVSYEQYF.